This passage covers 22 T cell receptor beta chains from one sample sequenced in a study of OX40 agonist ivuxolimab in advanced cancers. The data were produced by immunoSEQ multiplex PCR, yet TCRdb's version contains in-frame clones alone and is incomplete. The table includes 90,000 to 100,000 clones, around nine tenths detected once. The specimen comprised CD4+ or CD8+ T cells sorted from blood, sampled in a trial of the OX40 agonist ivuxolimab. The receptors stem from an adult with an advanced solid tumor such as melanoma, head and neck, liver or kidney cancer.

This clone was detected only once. The CDR3 spells CASSISGTDLSGANVLTF. CDR3 nucleotides: TGTGCCAGTAGTATTTCCGGGACAGACCTCTCTGGGGCCAACGTCCTGACTTTC. The rearrangement links TRBV19 to TRBJ2-6, with 7 bases identical to TRBD1. There are 18 residues in the CDR3. CDR1 and CDR2 (germline): LNHDA, SQIVND (reference sequence). Trimming removed 3 bases from V and 0 bases from J; junction bases left unmatched: 8.

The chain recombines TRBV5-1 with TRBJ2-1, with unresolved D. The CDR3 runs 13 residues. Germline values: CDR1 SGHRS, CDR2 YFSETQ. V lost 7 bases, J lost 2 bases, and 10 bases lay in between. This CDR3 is CASGDGTYNEQFF. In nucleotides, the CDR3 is TGCGCCAGCGGGGATGGGACCTACAATGAGCAGTTCTTC. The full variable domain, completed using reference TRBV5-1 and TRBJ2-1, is KAGVTQTPRYLIKTRGQQVTLSCSPISGHRSVSWYQQTPGQGLQFLFEYFSETQRNKGNFPGRFSGRQFSNSRSEMNVSTLELGDSALYLCASGDGTYNEQFFGPGTRLTVL.

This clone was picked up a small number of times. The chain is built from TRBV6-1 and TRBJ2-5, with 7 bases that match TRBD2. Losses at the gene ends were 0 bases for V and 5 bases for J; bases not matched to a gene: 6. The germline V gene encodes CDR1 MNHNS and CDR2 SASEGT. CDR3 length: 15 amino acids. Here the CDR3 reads CASSEAGGRGETQYF. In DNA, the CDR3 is TGTGCCAGCAGTGAAGCTGGCGGGCGGGGGGAGACCCAGTACTTC.

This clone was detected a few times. CDR3: CASSKGGTGGENTEAFF. CDR3 bases: TGTGCCAGCAGCAAAGGTGGGACAGGGGGCGAGAACACTGAAGCTTTCTTT. This chain connects TRBV5-4 to TRBJ1-1; TRBD1 matches 12 bases. Germline CDR1 SGHNT, CDR2 YYREEE (reference sequence). Losses at the gene ends were 4 bases for V and 1 base for J; bases not matched to a gene: 8. The CDR3 length is 17 residues.

This CDR3 is CASSISGKETQYF. CDR3 bases: TGTGCCAGTAGTATATCTGGTAAAGAGACCCAGTACTTC. The chain joins TRBV19 to TRBJ2-5; no clear D. Deletions cut 2 bases from V and 3 bases from J, with 7 bases between. Germline-derived CDR1 and CDR2 are LNHDA and SQIVND (reference sequence). The CDR3 extends over 13 amino acids.

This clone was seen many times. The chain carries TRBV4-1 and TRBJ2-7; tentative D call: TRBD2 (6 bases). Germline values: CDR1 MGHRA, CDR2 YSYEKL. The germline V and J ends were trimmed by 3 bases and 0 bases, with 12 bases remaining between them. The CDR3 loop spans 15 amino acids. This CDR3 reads CASSHGGTSSYEQYF. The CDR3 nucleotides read TGCGCCAGCAGCCACGGCGGGACGAGCTCCTACGAGCAGTACTTC.

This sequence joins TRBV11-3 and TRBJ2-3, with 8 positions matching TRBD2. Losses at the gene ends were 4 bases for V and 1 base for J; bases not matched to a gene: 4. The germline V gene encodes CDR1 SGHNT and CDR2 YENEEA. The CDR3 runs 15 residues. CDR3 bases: TGTGCCAGCAGCTCCCCGGGAGGGGGCACAGATACGCAGTATTTT. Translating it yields CASSSPGGGTDTQYF.

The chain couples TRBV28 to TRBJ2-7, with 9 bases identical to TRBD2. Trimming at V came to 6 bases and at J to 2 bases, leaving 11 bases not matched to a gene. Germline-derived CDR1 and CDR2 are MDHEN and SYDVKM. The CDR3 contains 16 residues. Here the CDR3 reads CASSSAQAGGTYEQYF. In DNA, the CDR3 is TGTGCCAGCAGCTCCGCCCAAGCGGGAGGTACCTACGAGCAGTACTTC.

The CDR3 region is CASSILPGTGATYGYTF. The CDR3 DNA reads as TGTGCCAGCAGCATCCTACCCGGGACAGGGGCGACATATGGCTACACCTTC. V usage is TRBV21-1 and J usage is TRBJ1-2; the table calls TRBD1, which could not be checked here. TRBV21-1 is a known pseudogene. This CDR3 has 17 residues.

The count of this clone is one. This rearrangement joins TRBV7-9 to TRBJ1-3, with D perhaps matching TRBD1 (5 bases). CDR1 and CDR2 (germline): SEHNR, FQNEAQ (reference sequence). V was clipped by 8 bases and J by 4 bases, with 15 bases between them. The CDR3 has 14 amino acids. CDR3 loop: CASGGLSTGNTIYF. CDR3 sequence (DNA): TGTGCCAGCGGGGGACTGTCGACGGGAAACACCATATATTTT.

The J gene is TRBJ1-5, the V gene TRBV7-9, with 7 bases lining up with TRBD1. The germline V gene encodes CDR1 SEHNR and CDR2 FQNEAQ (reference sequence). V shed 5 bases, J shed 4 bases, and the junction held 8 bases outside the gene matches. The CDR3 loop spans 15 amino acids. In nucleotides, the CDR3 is TGTGCCAGCAGCCTTACGGGACAGCCGAATCAGCCCCAGCATTTT. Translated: CASSLTGQPNQPQHF.

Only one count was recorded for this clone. CDR3 loop: CASSPSSGNWYTQYF. The CDR3 DNA follows: TGTGCCAGCAGCCCTTCTAGCGGGAATTGGTATACGCAGTATTTT. The rearrangement joins TRBV7-2 to TRBJ2-3, with 9 bases lining up with TRBD2. Germline V gene sequence: CDR1 SGHTA, CDR2 FQGNSA. The junction had 10 bases not matched to a gene; V was cut back by 5 bases and J by 7 bases. The CDR3 is made up of 15 amino acids.

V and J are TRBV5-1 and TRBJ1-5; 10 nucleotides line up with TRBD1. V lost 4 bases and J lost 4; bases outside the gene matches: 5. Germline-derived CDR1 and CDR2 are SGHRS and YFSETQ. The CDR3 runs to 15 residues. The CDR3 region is CASSPGTGENQPQHF. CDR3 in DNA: TGCGCCAGCAGCCCAGGGACAGGGGAGAATCAGCCCCAGCATTTT.

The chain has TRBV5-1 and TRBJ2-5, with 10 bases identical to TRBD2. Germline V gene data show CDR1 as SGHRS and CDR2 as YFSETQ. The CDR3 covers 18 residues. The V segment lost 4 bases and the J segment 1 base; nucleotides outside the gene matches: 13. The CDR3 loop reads CASSPGGTSGASQETQYF. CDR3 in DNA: TGCGCCAGCAGCCCGGGGGGAACTAGCGGGGCCTCCCAAGAGACCCAGTACTTC.

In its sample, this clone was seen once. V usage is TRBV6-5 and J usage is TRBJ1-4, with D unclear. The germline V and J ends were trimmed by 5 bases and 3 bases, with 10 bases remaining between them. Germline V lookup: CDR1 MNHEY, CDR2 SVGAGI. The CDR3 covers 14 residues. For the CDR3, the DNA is TGTGCCAGCAGTCCCTGGAGGGCTAATGAAAAACTGTTTTTT. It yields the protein CASSPWRANEKLFF.

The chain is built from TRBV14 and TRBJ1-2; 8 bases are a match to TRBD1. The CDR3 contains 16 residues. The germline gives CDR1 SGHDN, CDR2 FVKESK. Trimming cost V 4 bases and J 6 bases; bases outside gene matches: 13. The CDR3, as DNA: TGTGCCAGCAGCCCTAGGATCCGACAGGGGAGCGATGGCTACACCTTC. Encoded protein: CASSPRIRQGSDGYTF.

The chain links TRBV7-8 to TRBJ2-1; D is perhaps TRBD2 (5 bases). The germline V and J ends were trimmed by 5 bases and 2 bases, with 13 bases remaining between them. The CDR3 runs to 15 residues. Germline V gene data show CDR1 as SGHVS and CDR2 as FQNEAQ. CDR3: CASSRERVAYNEQFF. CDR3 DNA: TGTGCCAGCAGCCGAGAGAGGGTGGCCTACAATGAGCAGTTCTTC.

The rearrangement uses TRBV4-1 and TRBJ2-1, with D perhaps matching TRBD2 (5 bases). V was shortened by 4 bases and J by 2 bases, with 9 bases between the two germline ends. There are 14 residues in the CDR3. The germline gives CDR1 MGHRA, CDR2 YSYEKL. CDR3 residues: CASSRGLTYNEQFF. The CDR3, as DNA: TGCGCCAGCAGCCGCGGGTTAACCTACAATGAGCAGTTCTTC.

The CDR3 DNA sequence: TGTGCCAGCAGTTTGGAGGCGAGAGCGGGAGTGGGAGAGCAGTTCTTC. Translating it yields CASSLEARAGVGEQFF. This chain links TRBV6-5 with TRBJ2-1; TRBD2 matches at 8 bases. Germline V gives CDR1 MNHEY, CDR2 SVGAGI. The CDR3 length is 16 residues. Trimming at V came to 4 bases and at J to 10 bases, leaving 15 bases not matched to a gene.

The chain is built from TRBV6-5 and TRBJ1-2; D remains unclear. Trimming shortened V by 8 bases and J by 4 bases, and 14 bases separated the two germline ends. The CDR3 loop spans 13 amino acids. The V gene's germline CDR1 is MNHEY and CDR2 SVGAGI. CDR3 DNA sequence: TGTGCCAGCGCCATGGGTAGGACCTATGGCTACACCTTC. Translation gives CASAMGRTYGYTF.

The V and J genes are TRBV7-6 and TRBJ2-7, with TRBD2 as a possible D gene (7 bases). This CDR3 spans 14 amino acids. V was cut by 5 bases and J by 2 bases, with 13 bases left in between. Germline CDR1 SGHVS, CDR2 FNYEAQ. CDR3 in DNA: TGTGCCAGCAGCCCCAGGGAGGGGGCCTACGAGCAGTACTTC. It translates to CASSPREGAYEQYF.

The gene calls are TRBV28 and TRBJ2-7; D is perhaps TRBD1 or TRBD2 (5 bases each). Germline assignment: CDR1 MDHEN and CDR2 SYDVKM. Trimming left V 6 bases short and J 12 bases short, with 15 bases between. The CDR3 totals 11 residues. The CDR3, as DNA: TGTGCCAGCAGCTTACTAGGGGCGCGGTACTTC. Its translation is CASSLLGARYF.